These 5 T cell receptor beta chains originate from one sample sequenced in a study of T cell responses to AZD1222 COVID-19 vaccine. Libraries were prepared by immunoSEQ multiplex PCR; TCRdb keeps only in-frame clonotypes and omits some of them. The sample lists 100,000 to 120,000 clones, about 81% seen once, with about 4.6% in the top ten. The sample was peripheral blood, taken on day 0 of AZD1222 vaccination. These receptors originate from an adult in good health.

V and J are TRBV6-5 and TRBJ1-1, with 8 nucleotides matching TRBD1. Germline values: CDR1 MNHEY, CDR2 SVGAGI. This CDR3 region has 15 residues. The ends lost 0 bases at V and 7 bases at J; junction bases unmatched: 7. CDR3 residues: CASSYSDRGLFEAFF. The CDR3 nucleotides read TGTGCCAGCAGTTACTCAGACAGGGGACTCTTTGAAGCTTTCTTT.

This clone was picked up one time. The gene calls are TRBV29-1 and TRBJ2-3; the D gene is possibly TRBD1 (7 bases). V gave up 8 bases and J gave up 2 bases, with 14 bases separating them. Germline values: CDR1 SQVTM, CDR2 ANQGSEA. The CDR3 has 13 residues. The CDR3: CSTEGTATDTQYF. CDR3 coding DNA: TGCAGCACGGAGGGGACAGCCACAGATACGCAGTATTTT.

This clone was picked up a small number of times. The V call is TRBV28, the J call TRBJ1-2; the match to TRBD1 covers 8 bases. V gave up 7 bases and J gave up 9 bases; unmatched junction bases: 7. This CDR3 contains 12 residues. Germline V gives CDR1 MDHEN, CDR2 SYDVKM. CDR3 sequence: CASNPGQARYTF. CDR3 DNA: TGTGCCAGCAATCCGGGACAGGCCCGCTACACCTTC.

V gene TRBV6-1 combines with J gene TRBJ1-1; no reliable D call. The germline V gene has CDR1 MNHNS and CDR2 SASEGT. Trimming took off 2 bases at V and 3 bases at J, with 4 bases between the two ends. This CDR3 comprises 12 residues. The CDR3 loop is CASSESHTEAFF. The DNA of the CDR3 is TGTGCCAGCAGTGAAAGTCACACTGAAGCTTTCTTT.

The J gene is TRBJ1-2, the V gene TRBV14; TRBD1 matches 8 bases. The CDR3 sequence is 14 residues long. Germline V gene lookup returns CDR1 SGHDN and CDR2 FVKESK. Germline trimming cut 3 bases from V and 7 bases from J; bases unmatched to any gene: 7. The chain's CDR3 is CASSQNQGAVGYTF. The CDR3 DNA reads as TGTGCCAGCAGCCAGAACCAGGGGGCAGTTGGCTACACCTTC.